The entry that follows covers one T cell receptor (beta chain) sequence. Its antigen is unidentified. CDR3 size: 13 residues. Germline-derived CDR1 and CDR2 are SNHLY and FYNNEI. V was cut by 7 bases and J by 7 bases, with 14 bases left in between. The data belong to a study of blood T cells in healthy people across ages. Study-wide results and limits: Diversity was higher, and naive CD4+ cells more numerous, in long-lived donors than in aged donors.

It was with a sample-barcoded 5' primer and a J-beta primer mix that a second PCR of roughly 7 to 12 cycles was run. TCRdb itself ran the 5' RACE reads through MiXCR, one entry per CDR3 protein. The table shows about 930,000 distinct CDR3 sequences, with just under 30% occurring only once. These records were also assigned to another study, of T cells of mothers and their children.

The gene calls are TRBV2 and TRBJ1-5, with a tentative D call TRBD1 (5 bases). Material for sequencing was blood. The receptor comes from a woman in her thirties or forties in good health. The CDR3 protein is CASTPGWGQPQHF. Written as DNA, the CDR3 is TGTGCCAGCACTCCCGGGTGGGGGCAGCCCCAGCATTTT.